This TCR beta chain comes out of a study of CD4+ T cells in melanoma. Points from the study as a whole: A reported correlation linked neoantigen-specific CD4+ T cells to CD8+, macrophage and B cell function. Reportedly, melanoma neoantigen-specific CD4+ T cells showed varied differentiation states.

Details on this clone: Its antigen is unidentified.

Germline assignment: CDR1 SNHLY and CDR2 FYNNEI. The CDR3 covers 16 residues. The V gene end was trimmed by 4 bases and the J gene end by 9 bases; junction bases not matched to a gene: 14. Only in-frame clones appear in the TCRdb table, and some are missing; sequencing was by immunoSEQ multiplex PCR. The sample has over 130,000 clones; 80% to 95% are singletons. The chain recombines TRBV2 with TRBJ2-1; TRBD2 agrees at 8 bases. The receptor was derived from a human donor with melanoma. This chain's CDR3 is CASSGNGGAGRIEQFF. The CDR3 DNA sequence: TGTGCCAGCAGTGGGAACGGGGGGGCAGGTCGTATTGAGCAGTTCTTC.